This TCR beta chain was found in a study of shared clonotypes between healthy human individuals. Findings and caveats of the study: Generation probabilities were higher for clonotypes shared across all four sorted-subset donors than for unshared ones.

Several immunoSEQ plates received, in even portions, the genomic DNA of each subset. TCRdb's table, derived via immunoSEQ multiplex PCR, lists solely in-frame clones and lacks some. Among roughly 1,800,000 clones listed, approximately 94% were seen once. A note on this clone: Its antigen is not known.

Naive CD8 cells lacked CD45RO and underwent positive selection for CCR7, leaving out terminally differentiated effector memory CD45RA+ cells. Those who donated were healthy HIV-negative adults, with no recent acute infections or vaccinations reported. The CDR3 contains 13 residues. The V gene lost 4 bases and the J gene lost 5 bases, with 11 bases spanning the gap. Germline-derived CDR1 and CDR2 are SGHDT and YYEEEE. The chain employs TRBV5-6 and TRBJ2-3; the D gene is possibly TRBD2 (5 bases). The sequence was collected from a young man in good health. Material: naive CD8+ T cells sorted from blood. The CDR3 region has the DNA TGTGCCAGCAGCCCTGATGGACTAGATACGCAGTATTTT. Its protein is CASSPDGLDTQYF.